The following is a T cell receptor (beta chain) sequence with its context. This clone was observed a handful of times. Its antigen target is currently unknown. Per-base qualities were not stored, and no clone one base away is much larger. Library construction relied on the immunoSEQ multiplex PCR assay. For TCR sequencing, RNA was extracted from every sample and reverse transcribed into cDNA to serve as template. First-strand cDNA was synthesized with SuperScript III using a 2:1 mix of oligo-dT and random hexamers. A synthetic immune receptor repertoire was used to gauge amplification bias, and whatever bias remained was removed computationally. Concerning the study's data processing: Raw reads were preprocessed for error removal, and CDR3 was defined according to IMGT conventions as running from the conserved cysteine to phenylalanine. Clonality was calculated as 1 minus Shannon entropy normalized by log2 of the number of productive unique TCRs. Whether each scalp clone was CD4 or CD8 was inferred by checking scalp TCRbeta sequences against the CD4 and CD8 repertoires from sorted blood. In its TCRdb copy, this immuneACCESS table keeps in-frame sequences only and misses some clones. Where compared with another copy, unresolved V genes explain less than half of these, and the others have no known cause. V, J and clone size derive from that table, while D and trimming were established from the DNA sequence. The sample table contains 100,000 to 150,000 clones; only one count was recorded for 61% of them. Around 5.7% of the sample lies in the top ten.

This sample is part of a study of CD8+ T cells in alopecia areata (dated by TCRdb to 2016 to 2019). In terms of the full investigation: Treated patients were enrolled in an open-label pilot trial of oral tofacitinib, 5 to 10 mg twice daily, for moderate-to-severe alopecia areata. Tofacitinib was given for 6 to 18 months, followed by 6 months of follow-up off drug to assess delayed response and recurrence. The SALT score, which quantifies the percentage of affected scalp surface area, was used to measure disease severity in treated patients. To study T cell clonal expansion in alopecia areata, the researchers applied high-throughput TCRbeta sequencing to both the C3H/HeJ mouse model and human patients. On the human side, TCRbeta sequencing was run on scalp tissue and on sorted CD4+ and CD8+ peripheral blood T cells from healthy controls and from alopecia areata patients with either patchy or totalis/universalis disease. Tofacitinib-treated patients had biopsies at baseline and at 4 and 24 weeks of treatment, with a later scalp biopsy in several patients. Clonality in the scalp was compared among normal scalp (n=4), patchy alopecia areata scalp (n=8), and alopecia totalis/universalis scalp (n=8). The RNA source kit depended on sample type: the PAXgene miRNA kit for fixed scalp, the miRNeasy kit for PBMCs, and the RNeasy kit for mouse skin. TCRbeta CDR3 regions were amplified by immunoSEQ multiplex PCR with 35 Vbeta forward and 13 Jbeta reverse primers.

The time point label of this sample denotes: four to five weeks on oral tofacitinib. The intended sense of this specimen's treatment or condition label: oral pan-JAK inhibitor, 5-10 mg twice daily. Peripheral blood and lesional scalp punch biopsies were obtained from patients with alopecia areata. After PBMCs were isolated by density centrifugation and stained for CD3, CD4 and CD8, a FACSAria was used to sort CD4+ and CD8+ T cells. Summary of the overall study and its limitations: Because the treated cohort was small and included a single nonresponder, larger studies are needed to assess links between baseline CD8+ expansion and response. Higher clonality and more expanded CD8+ clones were observed in lesional scalp than in normal scalp, particularly in alopecia totalis/universalis, a finding suggestive of antigenic drive. Scalp TCR repertoire analysis is complicated because resident alphabeta T cells in normal human skin are also sequenced, whereas mouse skin is dominated by gammadelta T cells. Many expanded lesional clones were found to persist in scalp and blood during tofacitinib treatment, and relapse after treatment cessation may be partly explained by this persistence. Shared TCR sequences between patients were less evident than in mice, which may be partly attributable to HLA diversity in the patient population. Tofacitinib significantly lowered scalp clonality and the number of expanded CD8+ clones among the top 100 scalp clones.

The CDR3 contains 14 residues, cysteine and phenylalanine counted. Of the read, only the CDR3 DNA is kept; its 42 bases are in frame from base 1. For CDR1 and CDR2, the germline V gene lists MDHEN and SYDVKM. V loses 10 bases, J loses 1 base, and the germline ends lie 13 bases apart. The V and J segments used are TRBV28 and TRBJ2-2, with TRBD2 tentatively as D gene (5 bases match). This receptor was identified in a human donor with alopecia areata. Sequencing used CD4+ T cells sorted from blood, obtained at week 4, from a patient treated with tofacitinib. The DNA sequence is TGTGCCACCTTGGGGAGTTTGAACACCGGGGAGCTGTTTTTT. Its protein is CATLGSLNTGELFF.